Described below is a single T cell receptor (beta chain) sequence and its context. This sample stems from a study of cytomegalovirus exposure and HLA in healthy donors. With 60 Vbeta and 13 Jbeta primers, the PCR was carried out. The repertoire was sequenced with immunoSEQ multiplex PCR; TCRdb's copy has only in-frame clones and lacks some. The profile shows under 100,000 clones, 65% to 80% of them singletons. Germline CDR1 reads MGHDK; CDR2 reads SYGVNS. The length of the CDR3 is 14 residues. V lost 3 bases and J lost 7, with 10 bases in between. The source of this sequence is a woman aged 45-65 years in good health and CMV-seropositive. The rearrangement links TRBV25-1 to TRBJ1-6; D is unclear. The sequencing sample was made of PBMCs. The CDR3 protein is CASSEGFGNSPLHF. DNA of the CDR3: TGTGCCAGCAGTGAGGGTTTCGGGAATTCACCCCTCCACTTT.